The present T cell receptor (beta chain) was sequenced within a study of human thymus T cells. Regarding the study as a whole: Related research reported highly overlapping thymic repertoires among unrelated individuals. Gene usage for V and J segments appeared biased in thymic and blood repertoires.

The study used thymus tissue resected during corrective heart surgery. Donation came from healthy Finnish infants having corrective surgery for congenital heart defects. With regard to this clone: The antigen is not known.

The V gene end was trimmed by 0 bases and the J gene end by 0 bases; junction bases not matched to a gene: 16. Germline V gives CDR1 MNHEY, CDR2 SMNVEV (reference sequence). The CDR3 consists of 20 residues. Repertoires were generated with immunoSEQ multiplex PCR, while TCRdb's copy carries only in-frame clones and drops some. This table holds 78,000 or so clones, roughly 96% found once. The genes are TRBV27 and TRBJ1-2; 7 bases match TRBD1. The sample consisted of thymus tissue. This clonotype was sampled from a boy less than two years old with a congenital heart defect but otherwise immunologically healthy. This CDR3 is CASSLSPPLRQGGANYGYTF. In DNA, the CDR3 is TGTGCCAGCAGTTTATCGCCCCCCCTGAGACAGGGAGGGGCTAACTATGGCTACACCTTC.